A selection of T cell receptor beta chains follows, all from one sample in a study of breast tumors, draining lymph nodes, adjacent tissues. Via MiXCR, TCRdb re-called the multiplex PCR reads, giving one row per CDR3 protein. The sample lists 200,000 to 250,000 distinct CDR3 sequences; nearly 35% were seen once. Sequenced sample: axillary lymph node tissue. The receptors come from a female donor with breast cancer. Some clones in this sample may be carry-over from other donors' samples. Each CDR3 is given with its conserved first and last residue. A D gene is named only where the DNA matches it firmly. Clone size is shown for a subset of rows, as once, few, many or a class of expanded clone.

CASSSGQGPNSPLHF,TGTGCCAGCAGCTCGGGACAGGGACCAAATTCACCCCTCCACTTT,TRBV7-9,TRBJ1-6,TRBD1,-,15
CASSLLGGGASTDTQYF,TGCGCCAGCAGCTTGTTAGGAGGGGGAGCCAGCACAGATACGCAGTATTTT,TRBV5-1,TRBJ2-3,-,many,17
CASSRGTSSTDTQYF,TGTGCCAGCAGCCGCGGGACTAGCAGCACAGATACGCAGTATTTT,TRBV7-6,TRBJ2-3,TRBD2,many,15
CASSHTGAGEKLFF,TGTGCCAGCAGCCATACGGGGGCTGGCGAAAAACTGTTTTTT,TRBV14,TRBJ1-4,-,many,14
CASSLASEDTGELFF,TGTGCCAGCAGTTTGGCTTCGGAAGACACCGGGGAGCTGTTTTTT,TRBV6-2/TRBV6-3,TRBJ2-2,-,-,15
CSAIQGPINAF,TGCAGTGCTATCCAGGGACCCATTAACGCCTTC,TRBV20-1,TRBJ1-2,-,many,11
CASSGTVFNEKLLF,TGTGCCAGCAGTGGGACAGTGTTTAATGAAAAACTGCTTTTT,TRBV6-1,TRBJ1-4,-,-,14
CASSLAERQYYNEQFF,TGTGCCAGCAGCTTAGCCGAGAGACAGTATTACAATGAGCAGTTCTTC,TRBV7-6,TRBJ2-1,-,once,16
CASYSGNTIYF,TGTGCCAGTTACTCTGGAAACACCATATATTTT,TRBV6-1,TRBJ1-3,-,many,11
CASRRDYNEAFF,TGTGCCAGCAGGAGAGATTATAATGAAGCTTTCTTT,TRBV2,TRBJ1-1,-,-,12
CATSSGGSRPQHF,TGTGCCACCAGCTCAGGGGGCTCTCGGCCCCAGCATTTT,TRBV24-1,TRBJ1-5,TRBD1,-,13
CASSWRGSSYEQYF,TGTGCCAGCAGTTGGAGAGGGAGCTCCTACGAGCAGTACTTC,TRBV28,TRBJ2-7,-,-,14
CASSRAGDRGRNEQFF,TGTGCCAGCTCACGGGCAGGGGACAGGGGGCGAAATGAGCAGTTCTTC,TRBV18,TRBJ2-1,TRBD1,many,16
CSASDPGTSGSDTYEQYF,TGCAGTGCTAGCGATCCCGGGACTAGCGGGAGCGATACCTACGAGCAGTACTTC,TRBV20-1,TRBJ2-7,TRBD2,many,18
CASSEARERQGPYEQYF,TGTGCCAGCAGTGAAGCGCGGGAGAGACAGGGCCCCTACGAGCAGTACTTC,TRBV6-1,TRBJ2-7,-,few,17
CASSHRIRETQYF,TGTGCCAGCAGTCACAGAATTCGAGAGACCCAGTACTTC,TRBV6-5,TRBJ2-5,-,many,13
CASSALLGGDYGYPF,TGTGCCAGCAGTGCCTTGCTGGGGGGCGATTATGGCTACCCCTTC,TRBV2,TRBJ1-2,-,once,15
CASSVRGVGSGNTIYF,TGTGCCAGCAGCGTACGAGGGGTCGGTTCTGGAAACACCATATATTTT,TRBV9,TRBJ1-3,-,many,16
CASGSNTGELFF,TGTGCCAGCGGGTCGAACACCGGGGAGCTGTTTTTT,TRBV11-2,TRBJ2-2,-,many,12
CASSPSTGTNSPLHF,TGTGCCAGCAGTCCATCGACAGGGACCAATTCACCCCTCCACTTT,TRBV28,TRBJ1-6,TRBD1,-,15
CASIRTGGRGYTF,TGTGCCAGCATACGGACAGGGGGCAGGGGCTACACCTTC,TRBV6-1,TRBJ1-2,TRBD1,few,13
CASSRWDREKLFF,TGTGCCAGCAGCAGATGGGACAGGGAAAAACTGTTTTTT,TRBV7-2,TRBJ1-4,TRBD1,-,13
CASRGQGGNYGYTF,TGTGCCAGCAGGGGACAGGGGGGGAACTATGGCTACACCTTC,TRBV2,TRBJ1-2,TRBD1,many,14
CASSVVATDTQYF,TGTGCCAGCAGCGTAGTTGCAACAGATACGCAGTATTTT,TRBV9,TRBJ2-3,-,many,13
CASPGQGAYVLTF,TGTGCTAGCCCGGGACAGGGGGCCTACGTCCTGACTTTC,TRBV7-3,TRBJ2-6,TRBD1,-,13
CSARVGSGQGRGNTGELFF,TGCAGTGCTAGAGTCGGTTCGGGACAGGGGCGCGGGAACACCGGGGAGCTGTTTTTT,TRBV20-1,TRBJ2-2,TRBD1,many,19
CASSLGAVDTQYF,TGTGCTAGCAGCTTAGGGGCGGTAGATACGCAGTATTTT,TRBV7-7,TRBJ2-3,-,-,13
CASSQGLDYGYTF,TGTGCCAGCAGCCAAGGACTAGACTATGGCTACACCTTC,TRBV7-6,TRBJ1-2,-,many,13